This paragraph covers one T cell receptor beta chain sequence. There is no known antigen for this receptor. Per-base quality was not reported, and no clone a single base away is much larger than it. V is pared back by 8 bases and J by 1 base, with 11 bases lying between the germline termini. The germline V gene supplies CDR1 MNHEY and CDR2 SVGEGT. The CDR3 has 13 amino acids, counting the end cysteine and phenylalanine. Only CDR3 DNA remains: 39 bases, in frame from the first base. The library was prepared using 5' RACE. Instrument on record: NextSeq 500. The TCR library protocol attached unique molecular identifiers to individual cDNA molecules to correct for sequencing error and PCR bias. Sequencing covered both TCR alpha and beta chains, and within each sample the abundances of alpha and beta sequences were tightly co-correlated. In the original analysis: V gene, J gene and CDR3 annotation of TCR sequences was performed with Decombinator V4. Expanded TCRs were defined as changing significantly between any two time points under a Poisson model with p below 0.0001. TCR abundances were normalised to the total number of TCRs sequenced in each sample and reported as counts per million. MAIT TCRs were defined by TRAV1-2 paired with TRAJ12, TRAJ20 or TRAJ33, and iNKT TCRs by TRAV10 paired with TRAJ18. VDJdb, accessed 1 November 2021, was searched for CMV, EBV and SARS-CoV-2 annotated TCRs, excluding TCRs annotated for multiple antigens. TCRdb trimmed the raw reads at Q25, called clones with MiXCR and kept productive beta chains. One record per CDR3 amino acid sequence lists the most common genes and DNA. Here the V and J calls rest on TCRdb's processing, not on the authors' analysis. The sample contains tens of thousands of distinct CDR3 sequences, roughly an eighth of them found a single time. About a sixth of the sample is taken by the ten largest.

These data belong to a study of early T cells in non-severe SARS-CoV-2 infection (dated by TCRdb to about 2021). Some background on the complete study: Because TCR sequencing was done on bulk RNA from unsorted whole blood, the alpha and beta chains could not be paired. Overall results and qualifications from the work: VDJdb matching was skewed toward anti-spike CD8 responses, so virus-specific expansions were likely underestimated and private and CD4 specificities were missed.

Set within a cohort of healthcare workers in London, UK, this nested case-control study involved weekly PCR testing of nasopharyngeal swabs along with blood sampling. Between 23 and 31 March 2020, the week of the UK lockdown, healthcare workers were enrolled and then followed up weekly for as long as 16 weeks. The chain is made from TRBV6-2 or TRBV6-3 and TRBJ1-1, with the D gene not clear enough to name. The sequence derives from an adult who was a healthcare worker with PCR-confirmed SARS-CoV-2 infection or an uninfected control (not recorded which). The donor label of this sample is uncertain. The source was whole blood, collected at baseline. The CDR3 corresponds to CASCPWGNTEAFF. The sequenced DNA: TGTGCCAGCTGCCCCTGGGGGAACACTGAAGCTTTCTTT.